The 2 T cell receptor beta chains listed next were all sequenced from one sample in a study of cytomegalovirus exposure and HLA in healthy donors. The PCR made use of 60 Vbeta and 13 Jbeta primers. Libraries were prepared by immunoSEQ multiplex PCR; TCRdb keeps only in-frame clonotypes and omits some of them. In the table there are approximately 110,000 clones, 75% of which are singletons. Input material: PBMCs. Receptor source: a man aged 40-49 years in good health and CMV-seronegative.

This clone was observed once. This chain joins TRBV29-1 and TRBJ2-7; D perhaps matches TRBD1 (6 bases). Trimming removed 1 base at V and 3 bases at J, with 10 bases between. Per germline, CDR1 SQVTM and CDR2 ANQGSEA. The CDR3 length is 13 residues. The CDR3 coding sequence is TGCAGCGTTGAAGGTACAGGGCTCTACGAGCAGTACTTC. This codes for CSVEGTGLYEQYF.

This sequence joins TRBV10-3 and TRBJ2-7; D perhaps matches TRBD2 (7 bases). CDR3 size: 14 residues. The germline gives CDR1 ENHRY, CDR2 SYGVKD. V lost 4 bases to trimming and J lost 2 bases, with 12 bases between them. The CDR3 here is CAISVRGTTYEQYF. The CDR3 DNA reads TGTGCCATCAGTGTTAGGGGGACTACCTACGAGCAGTACTTC.